The present TCR beta chain was sequenced within a study of T cell clonality in common variable immunodeficiency. This clone has a count of ten or more. Its antigen remains unidentified. Read data end 3 residues before the CDR3 end; the end is taken from the germline J gene. This table comes from immunoSEQ multiplex PCR, and its TCRdb copy is limited to in-frame clones, with some not included. The table lists tens of thousands of clones, with no singletons. Patients and controls were mostly of Caucasian heritage. V lost 3 bases and J lost 1; bases outside the gene matches: 9. The CDR3 has 17 residues. CDR1 is SNHLY and CDR2 is FYNNEI in the germline V gene. Notes on the study in general: T cell subpopulation sequencing would be needed to explain CVID clonality. TCRbeta clonality was increased in CVID versus healthy controls.

This chain connects TRBV2 to TRBJ1-5, with 7 bases aligning to TRBD1. The receptor's source is a person aged 18 to 70 in good health. The sample taken for sequencing was peripheral blood mononuclear cells. This CDR3 reads CASSEGLGRGSNQPQHF. The covered CDR3 bases are TGTGCCAGCAGTGAGGGATTGGGCAGGGGGAGCAATCAGCCC.